The rows below give T cell receptor beta chains drawn from one sample of a study of OX40 agonist ivuxolimab in advanced cancers. Assay: immunoSEQ multiplex PCR; the TCRdb copy retains only in-frame clones and omits some. Of about 95,000 clones listed, roughly 89% are singletons. The sample here was CD4+ or CD8+ T cells sorted from blood, taken in a trial of the OX40 agonist ivuxolimab. Every receptor here comes from an adult with an advanced solid tumor such as melanoma, head and neck, liver or kidney cancer. Both conserved end residues are part of each CDR3. A D gene is named only where the DNA matches it firmly. Not every row has a clone size; where given, it reads once, few, many or a size class.

d_call,j_call,clone_size,v_call,cdr3_aa,cdr3_nt
-,TRBJ2-1,-,TRBV7-9,CASSLGGHEQFF,TGTGCCAGCAGCTTGGGGGGCCATGAGCAGTTCTTC
TRBD1,TRBJ1-4,-,TRBV30,CAWSDRGPLNEKLFF,TGTGCCTGGAGTGACAGGGGGCCCCTTAATGAAAAACTGTTTTTT
-,TRBJ2-1,-,TRBV18,CASSQLFQSYNEQFF,TGTGCCAGCTCGCAACTATTCCAATCCTACAATGAGCAGTTCTTC
-,TRBJ1-4,once,TRBV19,CASSSSGATNEKLFF,TGTGCCAGTAGCTCCTCAGGGGCAACTAATGAAAAACTGTTTTTT
TRBD1,TRBJ1-5,-,TRBV30,CAWSVQGDQPQHF,TGTGCCTGGAGTGTACAGGGGGATCAGCCCCAGCATTTT
-,TRBJ1-1,-,TRBV5-6,CASSTGMLGTEAFF,TGTGCCAGCAGCACTGGAATGTTGGGAACTGAAGCTTTCTTT
TRBD2,TRBJ2-1,-,TRBV7-9,CASSFGASGGESSYNEQFF,TGTGCCAGCAGCTTCGGGGCTAGCGGGGGTGAGAGCTCCTACAATGAGCAGTTCTTC
-,TRBJ1-5,-,TRBV28,CASSLEVGGPQHF,TGTGCCAGCAGTTTGGAGGTCGGGGGGCCCCAGCATTTT
TRBD2,TRBJ2-2,-,TRBV15,CATSRNLAGAGELFF,TGTGCCACCAGCAGAAATTTAGCGGGAGCCGGGGAGCTGTTTTTT
-,TRBJ1-2,-,TRBV5-1,CASSSDDRRYGYTF,TGCGCCAGCAGCTCTGATGACAGACGGTATGGCTACACCTTC
TRBD1,TRBJ2-5,once,TRBV6-1,CASSSDRGVETQYF,TGTGCCAGCAGCTCGGACAGGGGAGTAGAGACCCAGTACTTC
-,TRBJ2-7,-,TRBV5-1,CASSLDRGSYEQYF,TGCGCCAGCAGCTTGGATCGGGGGTCCTACGAGCAGTACTTC
TRBD1,TRBJ2-7,-,TRBV6-5,CASSSPGQGTYEQYF,TGTGCCAGCAGTTCGCCGGGACAGGGGACCTACGAGCAGTACTTC
-,TRBJ2-3,-,TRBV11-2,CASSQSTDTQYF,TGTGCCAGCAGCCAAAGCACAGATACGCAGTATTTT
-,TRBJ1-2,-,TRBV15,CATSRWTENYGYTF,TGTGCCACCAGCAGATGGACAGAGAACTATGGCTACACCTTC
-,TRBJ2-3,-,TRBV30,CASSGAAADTQYF,TGTGCCTCCTCGGGGGCAGCTGCAGATACGCAGTATTTT
-,TRBJ1-1,-,TRBV7-2,CASSLSVPANTEAFF,TGTGCCAGCAGCTTAAGTGTTCCCGCAAACACTGAAGCTTTCTTT
-,TRBJ1-1,-,TRBV7-9,CASSLNTAYAEAFF,TGTGCCAGCAGCTTAAACACTGCTTACGCTGAAGCTTTCTTT
-,TRBJ2-5,-,TRBV5-1,CASSLGSEGETQYF,TGCGCCAGCAGCTTGGGCAGCGAGGGAGAGACCCAGTACTTC
TRBD2,TRBJ2-3,-,TRBV30,CAWSLLAGGEDTQYF,TGTGCCTGGAGTTTGCTAGCGGGAGGAGAAGATACGCAGTATTTT
-,TRBJ2-5,-,TRBV11-2,CASSLVRETQYF,TGTGCCAGCAGCTTAGTGCGAGAGACCCAGTACTTC
-,TRBJ1-1,-,TRBV19,CASSMRATGRTEAFF,TGTGCCAGTAGTATGAGAGCTACAGGGCGCACTGAAGCTTTCTTT
-,TRBJ1-2,-,TRBV12-5,CASGLVNTDRAHTF,TGTGCTAGTGGTTTGGTAAACACGGACAGAGCGCACACCTTC
-,TRBJ1-5,-,TRBV10-2,CASSESPGNNQPQHF,TGCGCCAGCAGTGAGTCTCCAGGGAATAATCAGCCCCAGCATTTT
TRBD1,TRBJ1-2,-,TRBV25-1,CASSEFAGGVYGYTF,TGTGCCAGCAGTGAATTTGCAGGGGGCGTTTATGGCTACACCTTC
-,TRBJ1-1,-,TRBV19,CASSISSSTEAFF,TGTGCCAGTAGTATTAGTAGTTCCACTGAAGCTTTCTTT
-,TRBJ1-4,-,TRBV6-1,CASSYGGPGEKLFF,TGTGCCAGCAGCTATGGGGGGCCGGGGGAAAAACTGTTTTTT
-,TRBJ1-1,-,TRBV7-6,CASSRNPGATEAFF,TGTGCCAGCAGCCGTAATCCGGGAGCCACTGAAGCTTTCTTT
-,TRBJ1-2,-,TRBV18,CASSPGREIPYGYTF,TGTGCCAGCTCACCTGGACGGGAAATCCCCTATGGCTACACCTTC
-,TRBJ2-7,-,TRBV11-3,CASSLERTQEQYF,TGTGCCAGCAGCTTAGAACGGACCCAGGAGCAGTACTTC
TRBD1,TRBJ1-2,-,TRBV5-1,CASSLVGGTGGYGYTF,TGCGCCAGCAGCTTGGTTGGCGGGACAGGGGGTTATGGCTACACCTTC
TRBD2,TRBJ2-3,-,TRBV6-5,CASSLRGGLGDTQYF,TGTGCCAGCAGCTTACGGGGGGGGCTTGGAGATACGCAGTATTTT
TRBD1,TRBJ1-2,-,TRBV4-1,CASSQEQGAWGYTF,TGCGCCAGCAGCCAAGAACAGGGGGCATGGGGCTACACCTTC
-,TRBJ2-7,-,TRBV28,CASSPPRLYEQYF,TGTGCCAGCAGCCCCCCAAGGCTCTACGAGCAGTACTTC
TRBD1,TRBJ2-2,-,TRBV29-1,CSVVSDRRFGGELFF,TGCAGCGTTGTTTCGGACAGGAGGTTTGGCGGGGAGCTGTTTTTT
-,TRBJ1-5,-,TRBV7-9,CASSLGWAQPQHF,TGTGCCAGCAGCTTAGGGTGGGCTCAGCCCCAGCATTTT